The clone carrying this TCR beta chain was recorded a few times. A read error may produce the germline difference seen at one junction end. The data were obtained in a study of T cells after yellow fever vaccination. Looked up from germline, CDR1 is PRHDT and CDR2 is FYEKMQ (reference sequence). The CDR3 consists of 14 residues. A universal primer site and UMIs were added as TCR cDNA was made by 5'RACE template switching. From the 5' RACE reads, TCRdb called clonotypes with MiXCR, one entry per CDR3 protein. The data show some 260,000 distinct CDR3 sequences, around 5.3% seen once. This TCR was recovered from a man aged 18-30 years who received the YFV17D yellow fever vaccine. This specimen consisted of CD4+ T cells sorted from PBMCs, obtained on the day of the yellow fever booster vaccination. This chain links TRBV13 with TRBJ2-3; unclear D gene. CDR3 sequence reads: CASRLGGRSDTQYF. In DNA, the CDR3 is TGTGCCAGCAGATTAGGCGGCAGGTCTGATACGCAGTATTTT. Full variable domain (missing parts from reference TRBV13 and TRBJ2-3): AAGVIQSPRHLIKEKRETATLKCYPIPRHDTVYWYQQGPGQDPQFLISFYEKMQSDKGSIPDRFSAQQFSDYHSELNMSSLELGDSALYFCASRLGGRSDTQYFGPGTRLTVL.